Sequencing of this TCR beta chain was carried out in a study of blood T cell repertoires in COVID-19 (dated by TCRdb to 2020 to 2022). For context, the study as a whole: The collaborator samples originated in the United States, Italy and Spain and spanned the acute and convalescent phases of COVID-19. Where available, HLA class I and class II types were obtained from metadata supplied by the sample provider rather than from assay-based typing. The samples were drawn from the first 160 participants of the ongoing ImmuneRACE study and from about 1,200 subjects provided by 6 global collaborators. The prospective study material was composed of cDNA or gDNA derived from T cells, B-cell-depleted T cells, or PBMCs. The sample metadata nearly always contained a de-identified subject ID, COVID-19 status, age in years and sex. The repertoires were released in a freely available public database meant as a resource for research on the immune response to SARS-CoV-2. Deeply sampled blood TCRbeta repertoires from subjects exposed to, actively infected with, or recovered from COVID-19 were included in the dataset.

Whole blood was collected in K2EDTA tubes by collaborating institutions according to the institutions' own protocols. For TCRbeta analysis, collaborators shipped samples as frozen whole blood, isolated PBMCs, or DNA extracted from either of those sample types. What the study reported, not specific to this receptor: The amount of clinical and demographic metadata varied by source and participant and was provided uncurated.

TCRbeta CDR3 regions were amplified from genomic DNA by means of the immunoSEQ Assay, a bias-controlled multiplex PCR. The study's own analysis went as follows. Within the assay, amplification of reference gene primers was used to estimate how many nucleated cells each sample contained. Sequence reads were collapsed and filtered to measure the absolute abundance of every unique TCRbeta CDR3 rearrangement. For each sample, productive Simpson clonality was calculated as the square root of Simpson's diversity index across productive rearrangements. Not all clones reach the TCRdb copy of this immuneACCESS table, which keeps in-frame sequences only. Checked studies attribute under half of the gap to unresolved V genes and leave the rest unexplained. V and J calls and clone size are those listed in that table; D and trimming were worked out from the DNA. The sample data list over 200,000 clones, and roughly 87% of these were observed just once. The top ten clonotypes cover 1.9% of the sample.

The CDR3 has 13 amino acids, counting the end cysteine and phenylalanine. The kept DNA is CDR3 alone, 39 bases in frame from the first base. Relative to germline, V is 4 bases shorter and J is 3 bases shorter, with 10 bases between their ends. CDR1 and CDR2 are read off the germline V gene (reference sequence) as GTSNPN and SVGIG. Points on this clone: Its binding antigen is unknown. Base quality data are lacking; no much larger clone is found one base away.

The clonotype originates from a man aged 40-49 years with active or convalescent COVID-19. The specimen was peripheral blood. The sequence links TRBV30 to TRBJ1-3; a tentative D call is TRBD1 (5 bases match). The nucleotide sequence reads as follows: TGTGCCTGGAATCGGGGGATTGGAAACACCATATATTTT. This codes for CAWNRGIGNTIYF.